Listed below are T cell receptor beta chains from one sample, sequenced in a study of T cell repertoires in cytomegalovirus infection. MiXCR was run by TCRdb on the reads, yielding one entry per CDR3 protein. The sample comprises about 310,000 distinct CDR3 sequences, about a sixth of which are singletons, and approximately 12% rests with the top ten. Source material: PBMCs. The origin of the receptors is a human donor in good health (CMV status not recorded). Some clones in this sample may be carry-over from other donors' samples. Each CDR3 is given with its conserved first and last residue. A D gene is named only where the DNA matches it firmly. Clone size is given for some rows only: seen once, a few or many times, or a class if the clone is expanded.

D gene: TRBD2
clone size: NA
V gene: TRBV3-1
J gene: TRBJ2-5
CDR3 DNA: TGTGCCAGCAGCTCGATCGGGAGGAAGGGACCCCCGATGATAGAGACCCAGTACTTC
CDR3 protein: CASSSIGRKGPPMIETQYF

D gene: TRBD1
clone size: NA
V gene: TRBV20-1
J gene: TRBJ2-3
CDR3 DNA: TGCAGTGCAGTCCCGGGACAGGGCTACACAGATACGCAGTATTTT
CDR3 protein: CSAVPGQGYTDTQYF

D gene: NA
clone size: few
V gene: TRBV20-1
J gene: TRBJ1-1
CDR3 DNA: TGCAGTGCTGGACAAGACTTCGGTGACCCCGGGAGGAACACTGAAGCTTTCTTT
CDR3 protein: CSAGQDFGDPGRNTEAFF

D gene: NA
clone size: NA
V gene: TRBV20-1
J gene: TRBJ1-1
CDR3 DNA: TGCAGTGCTAGGGCAGGATCTGAAATGAACACTGAAGCTTTCTTT
CDR3 protein: CSARAGSEMNTEAFF

D gene: NA
clone size: few
V gene: TRBV12-3/TRBV12-4
J gene: TRBJ1-2
CDR3 DNA: TGTGCCAGCAGTTTAGCAGATAACCATGGCTACACCTTC
CDR3 protein: CASSLADNHGYTF

D gene: NA
clone size: few
V gene: TRBV28
J gene: TRBJ1-5
CDR3 DNA: TGTGCCAGCAGTCCACCTAGACTGGGAAATCAGCCCCAGCATTTT
CDR3 protein: CASSPPRLGNQPQHF

D gene: NA
clone size: many
V gene: TRBV19
J gene: TRBJ1-1
CDR3 DNA: TGTGCCAGTAGTATCCAGATTAACACTGAAGCTTTCTTT
CDR3 protein: CASSIQINTEAFF

D gene: TRBD1
clone size: NA
V gene: TRBV7-3
J gene: TRBJ2-7
CDR3 DNA: TGTGCCAGCAGCAGATCCGGGACAGCAAGTGGGGAGCAGTACTTC
CDR3 protein: CASSRSGTASGEQYF

D gene: NA
clone size: many
V gene: TRBV7-7
J gene: TRBJ1-5
CDR3 DNA: TGTGCTAGCAGCTTAGCGGGTGCTGCGAATAGATCTACGAGCAATCAGCCCCAGCATTTT
CDR3 protein: CASSLAGAANRSTSNQPQHF

D gene: TRBD1
clone size: many
V gene: TRBV7-2
J gene: TRBJ1-5
CDR3 DNA: TGTGCCAGCAGCTTAGGGAACAGGGGGAATCAGCCCCAGCATTTT
CDR3 protein: CASSLGNRGNQPQHF

D gene: TRBD1
clone size: NA
V gene: TRBV6-2/TRBV6-3
J gene: TRBJ1-1
CDR3 DNA: TGTGCCAGCAGAGGGACAGGACCGAACACTGAAGCTTTCTTT
CDR3 protein: CASRGTGPNTEAFF

D gene: TRBD2
clone size: many
V gene: TRBV7-9
J gene: TRBJ2-5
CDR3 DNA: TGTGCCAGCAGCTTCGGGACTATAACAGAGACCCAGTACTTC
CDR3 protein: CASSFGTITETQYF

D gene: NA
clone size: many
V gene: TRBV7-2
J gene: TRBJ2-1
CDR3 DNA: TGTGCCAGCAGCCCCCCAACCCACAATGAGCAGTTCTTC
CDR3 protein: CASSPPTHNEQFF

D gene: TRBD1
clone size: NA
V gene: TRBV5-1
J gene: TRBJ1-1
CDR3 DNA: TGCGCCAGCAGCTTGGGACAGGGCGGAGACACTGAAGCTTTCTTT
CDR3 protein: CASSLGQGGDTEAFF